This T cell receptor beta chain was profiled in a study of T cells in Graves' hyperthyroidism and ophthalmopathy. Trimming pared 3 bases from V and 7 bases from J, leaving 10 bases between. CDR1 SGDLS and CDR2 YYNGEE come from the germline V gene. The CDR3 spans 13 residues. There were TCR beta CDR3 regions amplified from RNA transcripts. Using the HTBI primer set, a first-round RT-PCR was run on the TCR CDR3. TCRdb reprocessed the multiplex PCR reads with MiXCR, giving one entry per CDR3 protein. The table shows nearly 600,000 distinct CDR3 sequences, with more than 13% occurring only once. Ophthalmopathy in the patients scored at least 3 on Clinical Activity Score and at least 4 on NOSPECS grade, lasting under 3 months. Diagnostic assessment was based on clinical symptoms, serum thyroxine and TRAb, thyroid ultrasound and orbital computed tomography. Study-wide results and caveats: Most clonotypes that expanded in the thyroid above 0.001 also showed up in blood.

The table lists this clonotype with a few counts. The antigen is not known. The sequenced sample consisted of blood. This receptor was taken from a woman between 18 and 29 years old with Graves' ophthalmopathy. This sequence joins TRBV9 and TRBJ2-2; a possible D gene is TRBD2 (5 bases). The CDR3 bases are TGTGCCAGCAGCGCCGGAGGAGACGGGGAGCTGTTTTTT. The encoded protein is CASSAGGDGELFF. Drawing the rest from reference TRBV9 and TRBJ2-2, the complete variable domain is DSGVTQTPKHLITATGQRVTLRCSPRSGDLSVYWYQQSLDQGLQFLIQYYNGEERAKGNILERFSAQQFPDLHSELNLSSLELGDSALYFCASSAGGDGELFFGEGSRLTVL.